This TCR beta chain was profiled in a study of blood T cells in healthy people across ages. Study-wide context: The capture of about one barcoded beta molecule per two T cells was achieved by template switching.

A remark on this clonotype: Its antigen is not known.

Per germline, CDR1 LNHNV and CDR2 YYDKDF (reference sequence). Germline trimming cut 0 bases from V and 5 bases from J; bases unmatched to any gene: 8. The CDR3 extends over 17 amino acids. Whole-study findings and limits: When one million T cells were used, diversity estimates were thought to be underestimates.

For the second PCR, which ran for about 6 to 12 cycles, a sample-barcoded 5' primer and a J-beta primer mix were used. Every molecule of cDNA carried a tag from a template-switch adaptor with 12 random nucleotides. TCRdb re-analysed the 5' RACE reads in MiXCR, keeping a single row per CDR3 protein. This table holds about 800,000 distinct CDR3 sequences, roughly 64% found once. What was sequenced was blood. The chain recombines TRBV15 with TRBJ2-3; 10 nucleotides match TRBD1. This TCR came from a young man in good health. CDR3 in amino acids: CATSRDWRTGGIDTQYF. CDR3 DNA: TGTGCCACCAGCAGAGATTGGAGGACAGGGGGTATAGATACGCAGTATTTT. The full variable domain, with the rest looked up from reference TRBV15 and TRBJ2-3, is DAMVIQNPRYQVTQFGKPVTLSCSQTLNHNVMYWYQQKSSQAPKLLFHYYDKDFNNEADTPDNFQSRRPNTSFCFLDIRSPGLGDTAMYLCATSRDWRTGGIDTQYFGPGTRLTVL.